The clone carrying this TCR beta chain has a single count. Only in-frame clones appear in the TCRdb table, and some are missing; sequencing was by immunoSEQ multiplex PCR. The sample yields under 250,000 clones, 82% seen once. Germline V gene sequence: CDR1 SGHTA, CDR2 FQGNSA. The CDR3 is 14 residues long. Trimming took 0 bases from V and 2 from J, leaving 8 bases between them. The sample originates from a study of blood T cell repertoires in COVID-19. Study-level background: There were acute and convalescent COVID-19 samples, and they came from the United States, Italy and Spain.

The TCR originated in a woman aged 18-35 years with acute or convalescent COVID-19. This rearrangement joins TRBV7-2 to TRBJ2-7; maybe TRBD1 (5 bases). Sequenced: peripheral blood. The CDR3 nucleotides read TGTGCCAGCAGCTTAGCCCCAGGGACCTACGAGCAGTACTTC. It yields the protein CASSLAPGTYEQYF.